This T cell receptor (beta chain) was sequenced in a study of cytomegalovirus exposure and HLA in healthy donors. Study-wide points: Associated with cytomegalovirus, according to the listing, were some 150 TCR beta chains. Judged likely to be a sequencing artifact was a cluster of highly shared sequence variants.

About this clone: Its matching antigen is unknown. Other DNA variants within this sample encode the same CDR3.

It was with 60 Vbeta and 13 Jbeta primers that the PCR ran. Data came from immunoSEQ multiplex PCR; TCRdb stores just in-frame clones and leaves some out. Found here are about 200,000 clones, over 65% of them singletons; the top ten hold 2.5% to 3.5%. CDR3 length equals 14 residues. Germline trimming cut 0 bases from V and 3 bases from J; bases unmatched to any gene: 2. Germline V lookup: CDR1 SGHDT, CDR2 YYEEEE. Healthy bone marrow donors made up the cohort. Though probably carrying unrecorded immune exposures, donors were nominally healthy at sampling. Material for sequencing was PBMCs. This clonotype was obtained from a woman aged 25-40 years in good health and CMV-seronegative. The chain carries TRBV5-6 and TRBJ2-7; 8 nucleotides agree with TRBD1. CDR3 coding DNA: TGTGCCAGCAGCTTGGGAGACAGGGGCTACGAGCAGTACTTC. It specifies CASSLGDRGYEQYF.